One sample yielded the 10 T cell receptor beta chains listed below, sequenced in a study of blood T cell repertoires in COVID-19. TCRdb keeps only in-frame clones here, not all; method: immunoSEQ multiplex PCR. This sample has some 68,000 clones, with roughly 88% found just once. Sequences were obtained from peripheral blood. These receptor sequences come from a man between 50 and 59 years old with COVID-19, enrolled during active disease.

The count of this clone is one. The V and J genes are TRBV12-3 or TRBV12-4 and TRBJ1-4; D remains ambiguous. This CDR3 has 13 residues. Trimming shortened V by 2 bases and J by 8 bases, and 9 bases separated the two germline ends. CDR3 sequence: CASSLWSGEKLFF. The CDR3 nucleotides read TGTGCCAGCAGTTTATGGTCCGGGGAAAAACTGTTTTTT.

The chain combines TRBV28 with TRBJ1-5, with 10 bases identical to TRBD1. The CDR3 consists of 18 residues. In germline, CDR1 is MDHEN, CDR2 SYDVKM. The junction had 13 bases not matched to a gene; V was cut back by 4 bases and J by 4 bases. CDR3 DNA: TGTGCCAGCAGTTCTCTCCCCGGGACAGGGGCAAGAAATCAGCCCCAGCATTTT. Translation gives CASSSLPGTGARNQPQHF.

The chain is built from TRBV6-5 and TRBJ1-5, with D tentatively TRBD1 (6 bases). Germline V gives CDR1 MNHEY, CDR2 SVGAGI. The CDR3 consists of 14 residues. V lost 6 bases to trimming and J lost 5 bases, with 14 bases between them. The chain's CDR3 is CASSHRALDQPQHF. In nucleotides, the CDR3 is TGTGCCAGCAGCCACAGGGCCCTCGATCAGCCCCAGCATTTT.

This clone came up once. V usage is TRBV7-2 and J usage is TRBJ1-2; no firm D call. V lost 6 bases and J 4 bases, leaving 12 bases between the germline ends. The CDR3 is 13 residues long. CDR1 and CDR2 from the germline V gene are SGHTA and FQGNSA. CDR3 in amino acids: CASRFGKGYGYTF. The CDR3, as DNA: TGTGCCAGCAGGTTCGGGAAGGGCTATGGCTACACCTTC.

J is TRBJ2-7 and V is TRBV14, with D tentatively TRBD1 (6 bases). This CDR3 region has 15 residues. The ends were cut back, 4 bases at V and 3 bases at J, with 16 bases in the middle. The germline V gene encodes CDR1 SGHDN and CDR2 FVKESK. The CDR3 protein is CASSPRQGHYYEQYF. The CDR3 DNA reads TGTGCCAGCAGCCCTCGCCAGGGGCACTACTACGAGCAGTACTTC.

As DNA, the CDR3 is TGTGCCAGCAGTTACAAGGCTAGCGGCACAGATACGCAGTATTTT. Its protein is CASSYKASGTDTQYF. The rearrangement uses TRBV6-5 and TRBJ2-3; tentative D call: TRBD2 (6 bases). The CDR3 runs 15 residues. Between the trimmed V and J ends, which lost 2 bases and 1 base, there was a span of 10 bases. The V gene's germline CDR1 is MNHEY and CDR2 SVGAGI.

This clone has only one observation. J is TRBJ1-2 and V is TRBV4-2, with D tentatively TRBD1 (5 bases). V was trimmed by 0 bases and J by 8 bases, leaving 10 bases between them. The CDR3 spans 13 residues. Germline loops: CDR1 LGHNA, CDR2 YNFKEQ. The DNA of the CDR3 is TGTGCCAGCAGCCAAGACGCAAGGGGAGGCTACACCTTC. This translates into CASSQDARGGYTF.

This chain uses TRBV18 with TRBJ1-1, with D hard to call. With 6 bases removed from V and 5 bases from J, the gap between germline ends came to 10 bases. Germline CDR1 reads KGHSH; CDR2 reads LQKENI. The CDR3 has 12 residues. CDR3 sequence: CASSLDGTEAFF. CDR3 in DNA: TGTGCCAGCTCGCTTGACGGGACTGAAGCTTTCTTT.

The chain carries TRBV6-4 and TRBJ1-1, with D unclear. CDR1 MRHNA and CDR2 SNTAGT come from the germline V gene. The CDR3 is 13 residues long. V dropped 4 bases and J dropped 7 bases, with 13 bases sitting between them. CDR3 residues: CASSAMAGNEAFF. The CDR3 bases are TGTGCCAGCAGTGCCATGGCGGGGAATGAAGCTTTCTTT.

V is TRBV28 and J is TRBJ2-3; 9 positions match TRBD2. The junction had 8 bases not matched to a gene; V was cut back by 3 bases and J by 4 bases. CDR1 and CDR2 from the germline V gene are MDHEN and SYDVKM. This CDR3 has 16 amino acids. CDR3 region: CASSLGLAEGADTQYF. DNA for the CDR3: TGTGCCAGCAGTTTGGGACTAGCCGAGGGGGCAGATACGCAGTATTTT.